The 20 T cell receptor beta chains below all came from one sample that was sequenced in a study of blood T cell repertoires in COVID-19. Measured with immunoSEQ multiplex PCR; TCRdb has only the in-frame clones, and not every one. The sample lists a few hundred thousand clones; 75% to 90% were seen once. The source material was PBMCs or T cells enriched from blood (not recorded which). The receptors here all came from a young man who had recovered from COVID-19.

The chain recombines TRBV7-9 with TRBJ1-5; D is undetermined. V was pared by 1 base and J by 0 bases, with 7 bases between. Germline V gene data show CDR1 as SEHNR and CDR2 as FQNEAQ (reference sequence). The length of the CDR3 is 15 residues. Written as DNA, the CDR3 is TGTGCCAGCAGCTTAGAAACTGGTAGCAATCAGCCCCAGCATTTT. Residues: CASSLETGSNQPQHF.

DNA for the CDR3: TGTGCCAGCAGGGAGGGGGCAGGGACCCAGTACTTC. Translating it yields CASREGAGTQYF. This chain links TRBV12-3 or TRBV12-4 with TRBJ2-5, with D possibly being TRBD1 (7 bases). The CDR3 has 12 amino acids. Trimming cost V 6 bases and J 7 bases, with 12 bases left between them.

The V and J genes are TRBV28 and TRBJ2-7; D might be TRBD1 (5 bases). Trimming took off 5 bases at V and 3 bases at J, with 20 bases between the two ends. Germline V lookup: CDR1 MDHEN, CDR2 SYDVKM. The CDR3 spans 16 residues. As DNA, the CDR3 is TGTGCCAGCAGTATAACCGACAGCCCGGGTATCTACGAGCAGTACTTC. Its translation: CASSITDSPGIYEQYF.

This clone was detected only once. V is TRBV7-3 and J is TRBJ2-3, with a weak D call TRBD2 (6 bases). Germline CDR1 SGHTA, CDR2 FQGTGA. The CDR3 is made up of 15 amino acids. Trimming left V 4 bases short and J 0 bases short, with 11 bases between. The CDR3 DNA follows: TGTGCCAGCAGCTCTACGGGACTTAGCACAGATACGCAGTATTTT. Translating gives CASSSTGLSTDTQYF.

The CDR3 loop is CAIRSGGQSPDEQYF. The CDR3 DNA follows: TGTGCCATCAGGAGTGGGGGACAGAGTCCTGACGAGCAGTACTTC. The chain joins TRBV10-3 to TRBJ2-7; 7 bases line up with TRBD1. The CDR3 contains 15 residues. With 6 bases clipped from V and 5 bases from J, the junction kept 13 bases outside the gene matches. Germline values: CDR1 ENHRY, CDR2 SYGVKD.

There are a few counts of this clone. This chain links TRBV7-9 with TRBJ1-2; D is possibly TRBD1 (5 bases). CDR3 size: 13 residues. Germline CDR1 SEHNR, CDR2 FQNEAQ (reference sequence). V was cut by 5 bases and J by 5 bases, with 12 bases left in between. The CDR3 sequence: CASSGRVGYGYTF. As DNA, the CDR3 is TGTGCCAGCAGCGGCAGGGTTGGGTATGGCTACACCTTC.

A single count supports this clone. This rearrangement joins TRBV4-1 to TRBJ2-3; D is ambiguous. Germline CDR1 MGHRA, CDR2 YSYEKL. The CDR3 runs to 14 residues. Between the trimmed V and J ends, which lost 4 bases and 14 bases, there was a span of 22 bases. The DNA for the CDR3 is TGCGCCAGCAGCCTAGAAGGAGCCTACGCATATGGGTATTTT. This gives the protein CASSLEGAYAYGYF.

This chain links TRBV2 with TRBJ2-7, with TRBD1 matching over 9 bases. Germline values: CDR1 SNHLY, CDR2 FYNNEI. The CDR3 covers 16 residues. V shed 3 bases and J 6 bases; nucleotides not matched to a gene: 12. As DNA, the CDR3 is TGTGCCAGCAGTGACTCCGTCCTGGGACAGGGCCCCGAGCAGTACTTC. Residues: CASSDSVLGQGPEQYF. Supplemented by reference TRBV2 and TRBJ2-7, the full variable domain reads EPEVTQTPSHQVTQMGQEVILRCVPISNHLYFYWYRQILGQKVEFLVSFYNNEISEKSEIFDDQFSVERPDGSNFTLKIRSTKLEDSAMYFCASSDSVLGQGPEQYFGPGTRLTVT.

The rearrangement joins TRBV25-1 to TRBJ2-3; a possible D gene is TRBD2 (6 bases). V shed 4 bases and J shed 7 bases, with 21 bases lying between them. The CDR3 covers 16 residues. The germline gives CDR1 MGHDK, CDR2 SYGVNS. In DNA, the CDR3 is TGTGCCAGCAGTGGTGTCGGGAGCGTGGGGATTAATACGCAGTATTTT. It encodes CASSGVGSVGINTQYF.

The chain joins TRBV19 to TRBJ1-3; D uncertain. The CDR3 sequence is 14 residues long. Germline V lookup: CDR1 LNHDA, CDR2 SQIVND (reference sequence). Trimming removed 3 bases from V and 0 bases from J, with 6 bases in between. The CDR3 region is CASSILLSGNTIYF. The DNA of the CDR3 is TGTGCCAGTAGTATCCTCCTCTCTGGAAACACCATATATTTT.

The chain links TRBV13 to TRBJ2-1; a weak D match, TRBD1 (5 bases). This CDR3 has 15 residues. Per germline, CDR1 PRHDT and CDR2 FYEKMQ (reference sequence). With 5 bases removed from V and 0 bases from J, the gap between germline ends came to 11 bases. CDR3 in amino acids: CASSPDTSSYNEQFF. In nucleotides, the CDR3 is TGTGCCAGCAGCCCGGACACAAGCTCCTACAATGAGCAGTTCTTC.

The rearrangement joins TRBV29-1 to TRBJ1-1; the D gene is possibly TRBD1 (5 bases). The germline V gene has CDR1 SQVTM and CDR2 ANQGSEA. This CDR3 has 15 amino acids. V lost 6 bases to trimming and J lost 0 bases, with 17 bases between them. The CDR3 here is CSVPPFQGMNTEAFF. Written as DNA, the CDR3 is TGCAGCGTCCCCCCTTTTCAGGGAATGAACACTGAAGCTTTCTTT.

The V gene is TRBV7-8, the J gene TRBJ1-5; D is perhaps TRBD1 (6 bases). Trimming removed 1 base from V and 0 bases from J, with 13 bases in between. The CDR3 length is 17 residues. Germline values: CDR1 SGHVS, CDR2 FQNEAQ. The DNA for the CDR3 is TGTGCCAGCAGCTTAGGCGTCAGGGGAAATAGCAATCAGCCCCAGCATTTT. Its protein is CASSLGVRGNSNQPQHF.

The chain couples TRBV2 to TRBJ2-5; the D gene is possibly TRBD2 (6 bases). Germline V lookup: CDR1 SNHLY, CDR2 FYNNEI. CDR3 length: 16 amino acids. V lost 8 bases and J lost 5, with 24 bases in between. The CDR3 bases are TGTGCCAGCGTGCGGGCTAGCGCGGGGTTGGGTGAGACCCAGTACTTC. It translates to CASVRASAGLGETQYF.

V and J are TRBV5-5 and TRBJ1-5, with 8 nucleotides matching TRBD1. The CDR3 contains 14 residues. CDR1 and CDR2 from the germline V gene are SGHKS and YYEKEE (reference sequence). V lost 3 bases, J lost 4 bases, and 3 bases stayed unmatched. The CDR3 sequence is CASSWGTGNQPQHF. The CDR3 DNA sequence: TGTGCCAGCAGCTGGGGGACAGGAAATCAGCCCCAGCATTTT.

This chain connects TRBV2 to TRBJ2-3; the D is unclear. Trimming took 3 bases from V and 2 from J, leaving 9 bases between them. CDR3 length equals 14 residues. The germline V gene has CDR1 SNHLY and CDR2 FYNNEI. The CDR3 region is CASSEYRDTDTQYF. Here the CDR3 DNA reads TGTGCCAGCAGTGAGTACAGAGACACAGATACGCAGTATTTT.

The chain uses TRBV10-1 and TRBJ1-4; 10 bases match TRBD1. CDR1 and CDR2 from the germline V gene are WNHNN and SYGVQD (reference sequence). The CDR3 is 14 residues long. The trim removed 10 bases at V and 8 bases at J, leaving 10 bases unmatched. The CDR3 is CATRDRGGEEKLFF. In nucleotides, the CDR3 is TGCGCCACCCGGGACAGGGGTGGGGAGGAAAAACTGTTTTTT.

The CDR3 loop is CATSDRAYNSPLHF. CDR3 coding DNA: TGTGCCACCAGTGACAGGGCCTATAATTCACCCCTCCACTTT. The chain couples TRBV24-1 to TRBJ1-6, with a weak D call TRBD1 (5 bases). Per the germline V gene, CDR1 is KGHDR and CDR2 is SFDVKD. Trimming took off 4 bases at V and 2 bases at J, with 5 bases between the two ends. This CDR3 is built from 14 residues.

About this clone: One end of the junction fails to match germline, which may point to a read error. The V and J genes are TRBV7-9 and TRBJ2-7, with D possibly being TRBD2 (6 bases). The CDR3 totals 12 residues. Germline lookup yields CDR1 SEHNR and CDR2 FQNEAQ (reference sequence). CDR3 amino acids: CASSSTSRPLHF. CDR3 in DNA: TGTGCCAGCAGCTCAACTAGCAGACCCTTGCACTTC.

The CDR3 reads CASSFGRVAFF. CDR3 DNA sequence: TGTGCCAGCAGCTTCGGCAGGGTGGCTTTCTTT. V gene TRBV13 combines with J gene TRBJ1-1; D is possibly TRBD1 (5 bases). CDR3 size: 11 residues. Trimming took 3 bases from V and 11 from J, leaving 10 bases between them. Per the germline V gene, CDR1 is PRHDT and CDR2 is FYEKMQ (reference sequence).